This paragraph reports one TCR beta chain. Its antigen is unidentified. This record belongs to a study of blood T cells in healthy people across ages. Study-level findings and limits: Total diversity from one million sequenced T cells was likely underestimated. Naive T cell percentage and TCR beta diversity correlated strongly.

Germline V CDR1 and CDR2: SQVTM, ANQGSEA. CDR3 size: 13 residues. The J segment lost 3 bases and the V segment lost 4 bases, leaving 3 bases of the junction unmatched. PBMCs, at least 6 million per sample, were isolated. Extraction yielded at least 6 micrograms of total RNA per sample. A second PCR of roughly 7 to 11 cycles used a sample-barcoded 5' primer and a J-beta primer mix. Each CDR3 protein gets one entry after TCRdb re-called the 5' RACE reads with MiXCR. This table holds 550,000 to 750,000 distinct CDR3 sequences, 21% found once. The V call is TRBV29-1, the J call TRBJ2-1; 7 bases fit TRBD2. The sequencing input was blood. This receptor was identified in a man in his 70s in good health. The CDR3 DNA reads TGCAGCGTTGTTCGGGAGGACTACAATGAGCAGTTCTTC. Its translation is CSVVREDYNEQFF.